Reported below is one T cell receptor (beta chain). The antigen is undetermined. V dropped 1 base and J dropped 0; count of bases not matched to a gene: 4. Germline CDR1 is KGHDR and CDR2 is SFDVKD. There are 18 residues in the CDR3. The source of the sample is a study of T-cell memory formation after mild COVID-19. Findings and caveats of the study: Some clones that responded were present in memory (sampled pre-infection), which suggests cross-reactive memory joined.

cDNA libraries for TCR alpha and TCR beta, carrying sample barcodes and UMIs, came from 5'RACE with constant-segment primers. TCRdb re-called the 5' RACE reads through MiXCR, storing one row per CDR3 protein. The table shows a few hundred thousand distinct CDR3 sequences, with around an eighth occurring only once. The V gene is TRBV24-1, the J gene TRBJ2-1; the match to TRBD2 covers 11 bases. The TCR was taken from a man aged 18 to 29 who had mild COVID-19 (a few samples of this study predate the infection). Cell type and time point are not known. Sequences were obtained from PBMCs or a T cell subset sorted from them (not recorded which). Here the CDR3 DNA reads TGTGCCACCAGTGATTTCTCTAGCGGGGGGCTCTCCTACAATGAGCAGTTCTTC. Translation gives CATSDFSSGGLSYNEQFF.